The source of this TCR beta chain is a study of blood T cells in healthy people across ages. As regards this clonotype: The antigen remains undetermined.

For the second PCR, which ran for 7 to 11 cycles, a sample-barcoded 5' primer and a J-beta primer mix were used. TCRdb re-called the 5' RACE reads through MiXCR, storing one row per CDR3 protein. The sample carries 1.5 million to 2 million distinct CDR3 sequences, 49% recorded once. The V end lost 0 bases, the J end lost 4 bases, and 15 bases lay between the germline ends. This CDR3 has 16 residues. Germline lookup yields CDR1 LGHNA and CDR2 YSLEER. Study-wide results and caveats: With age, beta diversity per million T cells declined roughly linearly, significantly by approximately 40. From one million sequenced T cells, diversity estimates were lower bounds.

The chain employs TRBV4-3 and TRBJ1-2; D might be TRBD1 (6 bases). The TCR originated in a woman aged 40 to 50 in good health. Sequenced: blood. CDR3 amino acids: CASSQETRGGSYGYTF. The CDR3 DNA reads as TGCGCCAGCAGCCAAGAGACCAGGGGAGGGTCCTATGGCTACACCTTC.